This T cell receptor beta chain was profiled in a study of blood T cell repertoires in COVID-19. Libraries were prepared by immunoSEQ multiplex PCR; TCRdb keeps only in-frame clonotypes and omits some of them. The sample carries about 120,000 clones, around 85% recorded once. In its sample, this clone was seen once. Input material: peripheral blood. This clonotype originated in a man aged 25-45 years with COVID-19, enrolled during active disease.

The chain's CDR3 is CASSPAGGWANEQFF. In DNA form, the CDR3 reads TGTGCCAGCAGCCCCGCGGGGGGTTGGGCCAATGAGCAGTTCTTC. V is TRBV7-8 and J is TRBJ2-1; 8 bases are shared with TRBD2. The CDR3 is 15 residues long. Germline CDR1 is SGHVS and CDR2 is FQNEAQ. J was trimmed by 6 bases and V by 5 bases; bases with no gene match: 9.